Listed here is a single TCR beta chain. The data originate from a study of immune heterogeneity within non-small cell lung tumors. Template material comprised bulk tumor genomic DNA at roughly 630 ng per sample. Several biopsies per primary tumor were taken during surgery, spaced as far apart as possible. Patients had untreated, newly diagnosed non-small cell lung cancer and underwent curative surgery. Curative-intent surgery was being performed on the donors, who were patients newly diagnosed with non-small cell lung cancer. The CDR3 is 16 residues long. V lost 5 bases, J lost 10 bases, and 13 bases stayed unmatched. Germline V CDR1 and CDR2: SEHNR, FQNEAQ (reference sequence). The TCR beta CDR3 region was amplified by multiplex PCR employing 32 V and 13 J primers. TCRdb redid the calling of the multiplex PCR reads with MiXCR, one entry per CDR3 protein. The profile shows a few thousand distinct CDR3 sequences, 14% to 15% of them singletons.

The sample consisted of lung tumor tissue. The chain recombines TRBV7-9 with TRBJ2-2; 10 nucleotides agree with TRBD2. This receptor was obtained from a female donor with non-small cell lung cancer. CDR3: CASSNASGRSGEELFF. In DNA, the CDR3 is TGTGCCAGCAGCAACGCTAGCGGGAGAAGTGGGGAGGAGCTGTTTTTT.